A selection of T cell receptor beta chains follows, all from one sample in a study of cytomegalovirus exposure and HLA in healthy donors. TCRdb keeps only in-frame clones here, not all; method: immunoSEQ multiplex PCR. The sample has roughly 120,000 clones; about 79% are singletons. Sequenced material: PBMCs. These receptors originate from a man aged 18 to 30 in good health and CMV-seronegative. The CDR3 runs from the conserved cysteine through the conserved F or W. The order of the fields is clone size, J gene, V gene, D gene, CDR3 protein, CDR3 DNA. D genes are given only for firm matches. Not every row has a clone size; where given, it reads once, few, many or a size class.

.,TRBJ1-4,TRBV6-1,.,CASSETAGQTNEKLFF,TGTGCCAGCAGTGAGACAGCGGGGCAGACTAATGAAAAACTGTTTTTT
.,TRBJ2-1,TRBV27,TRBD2,CASSFPSGGTSGFGEQFF,TGTGCCAGCAGTTTTCCCTCGGGCGGGACTAGCGGGTTCGGTGAGCAGTTCTTC
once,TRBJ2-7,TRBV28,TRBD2,CASSTTSGSSYEQYF,TGTGCCAGCAGTACAACTAGCGGAAGCTCCTACGAGCAGTACTTC
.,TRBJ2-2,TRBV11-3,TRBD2,CASSLAYPIAGIDTGELFF,TGTGCCAGCAGCTTAGCTTATCCCATAGCGGGGATTGACACCGGGGAGCTGTTTTTT
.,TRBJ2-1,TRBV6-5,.,CASSYVYSGSYNEQFF,TGTGCCAGCAGTTACGTTTATAGCGGCTCCTACAATGAGCAGTTCTTC
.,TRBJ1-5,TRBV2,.,CASSEAMGAGPQHF,TGTGCCAGCAGTGAAGCAATGGGGGCCGGACCCCAGCATTTT
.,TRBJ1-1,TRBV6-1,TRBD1,CASSEGDRGWDTGTEAFF,TGTGCCAGCAGTGAGGGCGACAGGGGCTGGGACACAGGAACTGAAGCTTTCTTT
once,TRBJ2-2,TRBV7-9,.,CASSSTPGTNTGELFF,TGTGCCAGCAGCTCCACCCCAGGGACGAACACCGGGGAGCTGTTTTTT
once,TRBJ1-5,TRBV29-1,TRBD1,CSVGGGTGLNQPQHF,TGCAGCGTTGGTGGTGGGACAGGTCTCAATCAGCCCCAGCATTTT
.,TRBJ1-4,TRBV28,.,CASSPTGSEKLFF,TGTGCCAGCAGTCCAACAGGGAGTGAAAAACTGTTTTTT
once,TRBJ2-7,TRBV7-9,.,CASSLSDEQYF,TGTGCCAGCAGCTTATCGGACGAGCAGTACTTC
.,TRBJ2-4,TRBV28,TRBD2,CASSFWGELTSGTKNIQYF,TGTGCCAGCAGTTTTTGGGGAGAACTGACTAGCGGGACCAAAAACATTCAGTACTTC
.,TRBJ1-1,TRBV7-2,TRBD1,CASSPGQGCRAFF,TGTGCCAGCAGCCCGGGACAGGGGTGTCGAGCTTTCTTT
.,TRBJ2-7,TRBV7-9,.,CASSLASGDEQYF,TGTGCCAGCAGCTTAGCGTCGGGTGACGAGCAGTACTTC
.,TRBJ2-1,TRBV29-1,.,CSVEGSEEGSPSYNEQFF,TGCAGCGTTGAAGGATCGGAGGAGGGGAGCCCTTCCTACAATGAGCAGTTCTTC
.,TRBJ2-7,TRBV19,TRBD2,CASSSIAGEVYEQYF,TGTGCCAGTAGTTCCATAGCGGGAGAGGTCTACGAGCAGTACTTC
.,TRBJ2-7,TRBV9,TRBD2,CASSVGTSIYEQYF,TGTGCCAGCAGCGTCGGGACTAGTATTTACGAGCAGTACTTC
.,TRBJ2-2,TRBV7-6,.,CASSFQLAGTGELFF,TGTGCCAGCAGCTTCCAACTAGCAGGCACCGGGGAGCTGTTTTTT
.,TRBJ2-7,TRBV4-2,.,CASSQDSRSYEQYF,TGTGCCAGCAGCCAAGATTCGCGCTCCTACGAGCAGTACTTC
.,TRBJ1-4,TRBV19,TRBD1,CASSVSGTGREKLFF,TGTGCCAGTAGTGTTTCCGGGACAGGAAGAGAAAAACTGTTTTTT
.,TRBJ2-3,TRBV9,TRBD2,CASSVVAGPSTDTQYF,TGTGCCAGCAGCGTAGTAGCGGGCCCCTCCACAGATACGCAGTATTTT
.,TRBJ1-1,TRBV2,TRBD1,CASRAGTGSLEAFF,TGTGCCAGCAGAGCTGGGACAGGGTCCCTTGAAGCTTTCTTT
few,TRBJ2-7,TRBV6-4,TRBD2,CASSEREGPYEQYF,TGTGCCAGCAGTGAGCGGGAGGGCCCCTACGAGCAGTACTTC
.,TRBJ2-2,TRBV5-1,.,CASSLEGRTSTGELFF,TGCGCCAGCAGCTTGGAGGGGAGGACGAGCACCGGGGAGCTGTTTTTT
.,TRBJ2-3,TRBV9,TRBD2,CASSSWTSGSTDTQYF,TGTGCCAGCAGCTCATGGACTAGCGGTAGCACAGATACGCAGTATTTT
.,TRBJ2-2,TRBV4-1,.,CASSPLSGTASNTGELFF,TGCGCCAGCAGCCCGCTTTCCGGAACAGCCTCGAACACCGGGGAGCTGTTTTTT
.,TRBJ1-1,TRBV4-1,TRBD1,CASSLDRTGNTEAFF,TGCGCCAGCAGCCTAGACCGGACAGGGAACACTGAAGCTTTCTTT
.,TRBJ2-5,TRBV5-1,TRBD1,CASSPRTGAQETQYF,TGCGCCAGCAGCCCCCGCACAGGGGCCCAAGAGACCCAGTACTTC
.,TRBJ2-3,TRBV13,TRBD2,CASSLGLRTSGTDTQYF,TGTGCCAGCAGCTTAGGCCTGCGGACTAGCGGCACAGATACGCAGTATTTT
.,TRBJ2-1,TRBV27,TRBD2,CASSLSSGGRNEQFF,TGTGCCAGCAGTTTATCTAGCGGGGGAAGGAATGAGCAGTTCTTC
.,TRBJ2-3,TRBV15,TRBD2,CATSRDPSGSTDTQYF,TGTGCCACCAGCAGAGACCCTAGCGGCTCCACAGATACGCAGTATTTT
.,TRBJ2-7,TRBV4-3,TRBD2,CASSQDRPGLAGAHEQYF,TGCGCCAGCAGCCAAGATCGACCGGGACTAGCGGGAGCCCACGAGCAGTACTTC
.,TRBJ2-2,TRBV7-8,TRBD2,CASSLEASGGANTGELFF,TGTGCCAGCAGCTTAGAGGCTAGCGGGGGGGCGAACACCGGGGAGCTGTTTTTT
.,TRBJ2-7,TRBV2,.,CASSEGRWYEQYF,TGTGCCAGCAGTGAAGGCAGGTGGTACGAGCAGTACTTC
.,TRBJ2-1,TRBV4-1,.,CASSHPYNEQFF,TGCGCCAGCAGCCACCCTTACAATGAGCAGTTCTTC
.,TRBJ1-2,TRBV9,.,CASSVDGNSYGYTF,TGTGCCAGCAGCGTAGACGGGAATAGCTATGGCTACACCTTC
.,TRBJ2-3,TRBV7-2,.,CASSQGLEADTQYF,TGTGCCAGCAGCCAGGGGTTGGAGGCAGATACGCAGTATTTT